This T cell receptor beta chain was identified during a study of blood T cell repertoires in COVID-19. The CDR3 has 15 residues. V lost 5 bases to trimming and J lost 6 bases; unmatched junction nucleotides: 10. The germline gives CDR1 MNHEY, CDR2 SVGAGI. The method was immunoSEQ multiplex PCR; TCRdb's version includes in-frame clones alone and lacks a portion of them. Of about 130,000 clones in the sample, about four fifths were seen once. V usage is TRBV6-5 and J usage is TRBJ1-1; TRBD1 agrees at 9 bases. Sample: peripheral blood. The sequence was obtained from a woman aged 55-70 years with acute or convalescent COVID-19. The chain's CDR3 is CASSSTGGAWSEAFF. CDR3 bases: TGTGCCAGCAGTAGTACAGGGGGCGCATGGTCTGAAGCTTTCTTT.